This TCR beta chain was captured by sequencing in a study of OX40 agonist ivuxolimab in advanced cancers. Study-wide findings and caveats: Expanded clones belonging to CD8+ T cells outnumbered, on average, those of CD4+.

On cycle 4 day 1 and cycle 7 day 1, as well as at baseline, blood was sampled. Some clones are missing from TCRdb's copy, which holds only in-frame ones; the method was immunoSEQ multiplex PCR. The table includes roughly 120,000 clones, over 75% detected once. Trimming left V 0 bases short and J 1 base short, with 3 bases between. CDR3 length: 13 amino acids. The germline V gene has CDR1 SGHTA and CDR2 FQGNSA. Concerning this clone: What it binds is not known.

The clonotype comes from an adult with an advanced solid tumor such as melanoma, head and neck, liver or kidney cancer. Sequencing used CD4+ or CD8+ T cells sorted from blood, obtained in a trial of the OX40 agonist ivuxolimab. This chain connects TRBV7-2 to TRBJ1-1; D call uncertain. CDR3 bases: TGTGCCAGCAGCTTAGCTGCGAACACTGAAGCTTTCTTT. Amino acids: CASSLAANTEAFF.